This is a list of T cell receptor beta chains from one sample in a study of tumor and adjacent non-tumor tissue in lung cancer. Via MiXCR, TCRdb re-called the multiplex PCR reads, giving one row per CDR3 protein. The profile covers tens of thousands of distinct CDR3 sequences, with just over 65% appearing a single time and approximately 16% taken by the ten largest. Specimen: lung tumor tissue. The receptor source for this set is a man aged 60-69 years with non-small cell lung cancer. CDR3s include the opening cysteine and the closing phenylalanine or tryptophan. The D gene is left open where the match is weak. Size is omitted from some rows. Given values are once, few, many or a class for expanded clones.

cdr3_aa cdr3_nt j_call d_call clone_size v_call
CASSEDRGPTNEKLFF TGTGCCAGTAGCGAAGACAGGGGGCCAACTAATGAAAAACTGTTTTTT TRBJ1-4 TRBD1 once TRBV19
CASSPGVGIFSEQYF TGTGCCAGCAGCCCAGGGGTCGGGATTTTCAGCGAGCAGTACTTC TRBJ2-7 NA NA TRBV7-2
CASNLAGLSYNEQFF TGTGCCAGCAACCTGGCGGGGCTCTCCTACAATGAGCAGTTCTTC TRBJ2-1 NA NA TRBV5-4
CASSSKGGYGYTF TGCGCCAGCAGTTCTAAAGGGGGCTATGGCTACACCTTC TRBJ1-2 NA NA TRBV12-3/TRBV12-4
CAWSLSRTSGFGDTQYF TGTGCCTGGAGTCTCTCCCGGACTAGCGGGTTCGGAGATACGCAGTATTTT TRBJ2-3 TRBD2 few TRBV30
CIVGASSEDYNEQFF TGCATCGTTGGGGCATCTAGCGAGGATTACAATGAGCAGTTCTTC TRBJ2-1 NA NA TRBV29-1
CASNLRGQGDPEAFF TGTGCCAGCAATCTTCGGGGACAGGGGGACCCTGAAGCTTTCTTT TRBJ1-1 TRBD1 many TRBV5-4
CAISAGTGSNIEELFF TGTGCCATCAGTGCCGGGACAGGGAGTAACATCGAGGAGCTGTTTTTT TRBJ2-2 TRBD1 once TRBV10-3
CGSNIVRGDTQYF TGTGGTAGCAATATTGTCCGCGGGGATACGCAGTATTTT TRBJ2-3 NA NA TRBV6-1
CSARGGGTSSYNSPLHF TGCAGTGCTAGGGGGGGGGGGACGAGCTCCTATAATTCACCCCTCCACTTT TRBJ1-6 NA NA TRBV20-1
CAGSNRGENTGELFF TGTGCCGGCAGCAACAGGGGAGAGAACACCGGTGAGCTGTTTTTT TRBJ2-2 TRBD1 NA TRBV11-1
CASSLDGTEVDTEAYF TGTGCCAGCAGCTTGGACGGTACAGAGGTTGATACTGAAGCTTACTTT TRBJ1-1 NA NA TRBV5-4
CASRVMGLNSPGNTIYF TGTGCCAGCCGGGTCATGGGGCTTAATAGCCCAGGAAACACCATATATTTT TRBJ1-3 NA NA TRBV6-1
CVSRSAGGSETQYF TGTGTCAGCAGGAGCGCGGGGGGAAGCGAGACCCAGTACTTC TRBJ2-5 TRBD2 NA TRBV6-1
CRVSGMAGGGMQYF TGCAGAGTCAGCGGAATGGCCGGCGGTGGGATGCAGTACTTC TRBJ2-7 NA NA TRBV29-1
CVSSEMGAGNQPQHF TGTGTCAGCAGTGAGATGGGGGCGGGCAATCAGCCCCAGCATTTT TRBJ1-5 NA NA TRBV6-1
CASSLLAGVTEALF TGTGCCAGCAGCTTATTGGCGGGCGTGACTGAAGCTCTCTTT TRBJ1-1 NA NA TRBV11-1
CDSSYSRPGRGETQYF TGCGACAGCAGTTACTCGCGACCGGGACGGGGAGAGACCCAGTACTTC TRBJ2-5 NA NA TRBV6-5
CASSPARPNTGELFF TGTGCCAGCTCACCCGCGAGGCCGAACACCGGGGAGCTGTTTTTT TRBJ2-2 NA NA TRBV18
CASSPSGTSVEHFF TGCGCCAGCAGTCCCTCCGGGACTAGCGTTGAGCACTTCTTC TRBJ2-1 TRBD2 NA TRBV6-2/TRBV6-3
CTSSDPVTYEQCF TGTACCAGCAGTGACCCGGTGACCTACGAGCAGTGCTTC TRBJ2-7 NA NA TRBV6-2/TRBV6-3
CVSNKGAGITDTQYF TGTGTCAGCAACAAGGGGGCGGGAATCACAGATACGCAGTATTTT TRBJ2-3 NA NA TRBV11-1
CASGFRANTWELFF TGTGCTAGCGGCTTCCGGGCGAACACCTGGGAGCTGTTTTTT TRBJ2-2 NA NA TRBV5-4